The entry that follows covers one T cell receptor beta chain sequence. Which antigen it targets is not known. Base-call qualities are not available, and no considerably larger clone is one nucleotide away. Using the deep immunoSEQ assay, TCR CDR3 regions were amplified from genomic DNA by multiplex PCR. For each cell subset, the extracted genomic DNA was distributed evenly across all wells of several immunoSEQ 96-well plates, and each plate served as one replicate. For sorted subsets, each replicate PCR was loaded with 200 ng genomic DNA, equivalent to 30,000 or so T cell genomes. Purified libraries were quantified with a Qubit 3.0 fluorometer, sized on a Bioanalyzer 2100, and re-quantified with the KAPA Library Quantification kit. Every immunoSEQ 96-well plate was sequenced on a separate single-read 150-cycle Illumina NextSeq 550 flow cell. From the authors' description of their analysis: Because only junctional sequences without quality scores were contained in the immunoSEQ output, filtering matching that applied to full-length reads could not be performed. To assign V/J genes and CDR3, sequences were annotated using PyIR, a Python wrapper for IgBLAST v1.9, with IMGT germline references. Reads were filtered out if the reads had weak V/J assignments (E-value above 1e-6), no CDR3, stop codons, out-of-frame junctions, or ambiguous translated residues. V3J clonotypes were defined as sequences sharing an identical inferred V gene, J gene, and CDR3 amino acid sequence. The percentage overlap between two repertoires was calculated by dividing the number of shared unique clonotypes by the size of the smaller repertoire. Repertoire richness was assessed with RTK rarefaction, the Chao1 estimator, and Recon v2.1 estimates of unobserved clonotypes. For all TCRbeta clonotypes obtained by the gDNA method from a few donors, generation probabilities were computed with OLGA. Sourced from immuneACCESS, this table was stored by TCRdb with only in-frame sequences that have V and J called. A share of the clones is absent; for the studies checked, an unresolved V gene accounts for under half, and the remainder has no known explanation. V, J and clone size are those of that table, while D and trimming were read from the DNA. In all, the sample holds roughly 1,500,000 clones, and roughly 98.5% of those were seen once. Approximately 0.4% of the sample is held by the ten biggest clonotypes.

CDR1 and CDR2 (LNHDA, SQIVND) derive from the germline V gene (reference sequence). Relative to germline, V is 4 bases shorter and J is 2 bases shorter, with 18 bases between their ends. CDR3 length: 16 amino acids, cysteine to phenylalanine. Only the CDR3 portion is preserved as DNA: 48 bases, with reading frame beginning at the first base. These data belong to a study of shared clonotypes between healthy human individuals (dated by TCRdb to the early 2020s). Context from the whole study: The cohort included three men and a couple of women between 18 and 49 years of age. Per donor, three plates each were used for CD4 naive and CD4 memory, two for CD8 naive, and one for CD8 memory. To estimate repertoire size and how much clonotypes are shared between individuals, the study performed deep sequencing of blood TCR repertoires from about 5 healthy adults. To increase sequencing depth and limit assay-specific biases, TCR repertoire library preparation and sequencing were carried out by different laboratories using diverse techniques. Leukapheresis yielded between about 0.85 and 10 billion PBMCs per donor.

Study-level results and caveats: Rarefaction of sorted-subset datasets indicated incomplete sequencing despite the large sequencing depth. The genetic and exposure-history diversity represented was limited by the small number of donors. Pairwise subsampling led to the expectation that sequencing depth would affect the degree of clonotype sharing among donors. Sampling was limited to blood, and TCR repertoires in tissue likely differ from TCR repertoires in blood. Higher generation probabilities were observed for clonotypes shared by all four sorted-subset donors than for non-shared clonotypes. Across a few donors, around 5.4% of naive CD4, roughly 3.3% of naive CD8, under 2.5% of memory CD4, and approximately 0.42% of memory CD8 clonotypes were shared. Naive subsets generally had larger estimated clonotype richness than memory subsets.

The donors were healthy, HIV-negative adults who had no recently reported acute infections or vaccinations. All donors were Caucasian adults living in Nashville, Tennessee, USA. CD4+ T cells were enriched by magnetic negative selection; naive cells were then positively selected on CD45RA, and the negative fraction formed the memory subset. After blood collection by leukapheresis, PBMCs were isolated using Ficoll-Histopaque density gradient centrifugation and then cryopreserved in the vapor phase of liquid nitrogen. Analytical flow cytometry was used to check the purity and quantity of every magnetically sorted T cell population. Genomic DNA was isolated from each sorted fraction and quantified by UV absorbance on a Nanodrop 2000c.

This TCR was sampled from a young man in good health. Material: naive CD4+ T cells sorted from blood. In light of the paper, this sample's cell subset or site label describes: CD45RA+ positively selected. The rearranged chain carries TRBV19 and TRBJ2-7; a weak D assignment points to TRBD1 (6 bases agree). The encoded CDR3 is CASSTHRGISTYEQYF. The nucleotides read TGTGCCAGTAGTACCCATAGGGGGATATCCACCTACGAGCAGTACTTC. Here the CDR3 is joined to the reference TRBV19 and TRBJ2-7 genes, and the full variable domain is: DGGITQSPKYLFRKEGQNVTLSCEQNLNHDAMYWYRQDPGQGLRLIYYSQIVNDFQKGDIAEGYSVSREKKESFPLTVTSAQKNPTAFYLCASSTHRGISTYEQYFGPGTRLTVT.